This T cell receptor (beta chain) is from a study of early stage breast cancer tumors. About the study: About 70% of the 16 invasive tumors were ER+, PR+ and HER2-.

In this sample, this clone turned up once. Some clones are missing from TCRdb's copy, which holds only in-frame ones; the method was immunoSEQ multiplex PCR. This sample has some 70,000 clones; roughly three quarters occur once, and the top ten carry roughly 3.2%. The germline CDR1 and CDR2 sequences are MNHEY and SVGAGI. This CDR3 has 13 residues. The trim removed 6 bases at V and 4 bases at J, leaving 3 bases unmatched. The sequencing input was blood. The V and J genes are TRBV6-5 and TRBJ2-1; 7 positions agree with TRBD1. The sequence came from a person aged 60 to 70 with breast cancer. The CDR3 spells CASSRDSYNEQFF. Here the CDR3 DNA reads TGTGCCAGCAGCCGGGACAGTTACAATGAGCAGTTCTTC.